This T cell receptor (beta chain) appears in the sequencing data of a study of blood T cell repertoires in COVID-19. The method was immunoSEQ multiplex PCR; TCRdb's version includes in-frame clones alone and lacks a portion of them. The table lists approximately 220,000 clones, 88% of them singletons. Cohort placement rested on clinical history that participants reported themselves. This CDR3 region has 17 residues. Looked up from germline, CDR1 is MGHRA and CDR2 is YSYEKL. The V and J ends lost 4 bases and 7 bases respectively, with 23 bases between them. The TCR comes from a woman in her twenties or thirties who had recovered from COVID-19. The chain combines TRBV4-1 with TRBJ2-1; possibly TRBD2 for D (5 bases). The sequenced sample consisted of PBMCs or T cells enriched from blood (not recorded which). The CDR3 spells CASSRGGLVLSGNEQFF. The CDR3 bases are TGCGCCAGCAGCCGGGGTGGACTGGTATTGAGTGGGAATGAGCAGTTCTTC.